The 32 T cell receptor beta chains below come from one sample, sequenced in a study of shared clonotypes between healthy human individuals. Naive CD8 cells were CD45RO-negative, positively selected for CCR7, excluding terminally differentiated effector memory CD45RA+ cells. Clones were sequenced by immunoSEQ multiplex PCR, and TCRdb holds only the in-frame ones, with some missing. The sample has about 2.1 million clones; around 93% are singletons. Sequences were obtained from naive CD8+ T cells from PBMCs. These receptors were collected from a man aged 18 to 30 in good health. Some clones in this sample may be carry-over from other donors' samples.

The chain links TRBV28 to TRBJ1-4; D possibly corresponds to TRBD1 (5 bases). In germline, CDR1 is MDHEN, CDR2 SYDVKM. CDR3 length: 17 amino acids. V shed 3 bases and J shed 0 bases, with 14 bases lying between them. CDR3 region: CASSFRLRAATNEKLFF. The CDR3 DNA follows: TGTGCCAGCAGTTTTCGCCTCAGGGCGGCAACTAATGAAAAACTGTTTTTT.

This chain links TRBV27 with TRBJ1-1; perhaps TRBD1 as D (5 bases). Trimming left V 5 bases short and J 1 base short, with 14 bases between. The germline V gene encodes CDR1 MNHEY and CDR2 SMNVEV (reference sequence). The CDR3 has 15 residues. CDR3 nucleotide sequence: TGTGCCAGCAGTCCTCGGGGGAGGGCGAACACTGAAGCTTTCTTT. It translates to CASSPRGRANTEAFF.

The rearrangement uses TRBV19 and TRBJ1-2, with D perhaps TRBD1 (6 bases). V shed 3 bases and J shed 7 bases, with 15 bases lying between them. The CDR3 runs to 14 residues. Germline CDR1 and CDR2: LNHDA and SQIVND (reference sequence). The CDR3 region is CASSILGARSGYTF. CDR3 nucleotides: TGTGCCAGTAGTATTCTGGGGGCGCGGAGTGGCTACACCTTC.

The rearrangement links TRBV18 to TRBJ2-3; 8 nucleotides match TRBD1. This CDR3 comprises 15 residues. Losses at the gene ends were 2 bases for V and 1 base for J; bases not matched to a gene: 2. Germline CDR1 and CDR2: KGHSH and LQKENI. CDR3 DNA: TGTGCCAGCTCACCAGGACAGGGCGGCACAGATACGCAGTATTTT. Encoded protein: CASSPGQGGTDTQYF. The full variable domain, in which reference TRBV18 and TRBJ2-3 provide the parts outside the CDR3, is NAGVMQNPRHLVRRRGQEARLRCSPMKGHSHVYWYRQLPEEGLKFMVYLQKENIIDESGMPKERFSAEFPKEGPSILRIQQVVRGDSAAYFCASSPGQGGTDTQYFGPGTRLTVL.

This clone was recorded only once. The rearrangement links TRBV6-1 to TRBJ2-1; TRBD2 aligns across 11 bases. Germline loops: CDR1 MNHNS, CDR2 SASEGT. CDR3 size: 14 residues. J lost 9 bases, V lost 5 bases, and 6 bases had no gene match. CDR3 nucleotide sequence: TGTGCCAGCAGTTTTAGCGGGAGGGCAGTTGAGCAGTTCTTC. Translating it yields CASSFSGRAVEQFF.

This clone turned up a few times. This sample includes further DNA sequences coding for the same CDR3. This rearrangement joins TRBV7-9 to TRBJ2-2; no clear D gene. The CDR3 covers 10 residues. Germline lookup yields CDR1 SEHNR and CDR2 FQNEAQ (reference sequence). Trimming stripped 5 bases from V and 5 bases from J, with 0 bases between. CDR3 DNA: TGTGCCAGCAGCACCGGGGAGCTGTTTTTT. As protein: CASSTGELFF.

On this clone itself: Other DNA sequences within the sample encode an identical CDR3. The chain uses TRBV15 and TRBJ2-3; D is ambiguous. CDR3 length: 12 amino acids. The V gene's germline CDR1 is LNHNV and CDR2 YYDKDF (reference sequence). V gave up 0 bases and J gave up 6 bases, with 4 bases separating them. The CDR3 loop is CATSRDGDTQYF. The CDR3 DNA reads TGTGCCACCAGCAGAGACGGGGATACGCAGTATTTT. The entire variable domain, with the rest obtained from reference TRBV15 and TRBJ2-3, is as follows: DAMVIQNPRYQVTQFGKPVTLSCSQTLNHNVMYWYQQKSSQAPKLLFHYYDKDFNNEADTPDNFQSRRPNTSFCFLDIRSPGLGDTAMYLCATSRDGDTQYFGPGTRLTVL.

Note on this clone: Different DNA sequences within this sample yield the same CDR3. The J gene is TRBJ2-7, the V gene TRBV11-2, with TRBD1 identical over 8 bases. The CDR3 loop spans 14 amino acids. V shed 1 base, J shed 3 bases, and the junction held 2 bases outside the gene matches. Per germline, CDR1 SGHAT and CDR2 FQNNGV. The CDR3 spells CASSLGTGGYEQYF. The CDR3 DNA is TGTGCCAGCAGCTTAGGCACAGGGGGCTACGAGCAGTACTTC. The variable domain in full, with the rest retrieved from reference TRBV11-2 and TRBJ2-7, is EAGVAQSPRYKIIEKRQSVAFWCNPISGHATLYWYQQILGQGPKLLIQFQNNGVVDDSQLPKDRFSAERLKGVDSTLKIQPAKLEDSAVYLCASSLGTGGYEQYFGPGTRLTVT.

Written as DNA, the CDR3 is TGTGCCAGCTCACCAACCAGCGGGAGTTACAACGAGCAGTACTTC. This codes for CASSPTSGSYNEQYF. This chain uses TRBV18 with TRBJ2-7; 8 positions agree with TRBD2. The V gene end was trimmed by 2 bases and the J gene end by 5 bases; junction bases not matched to a gene: 8. Germline loops: CDR1 KGHSH, CDR2 LQKENI. The CDR3 is made up of 15 amino acids. Drawing the rest from reference TRBV18 and TRBJ2-7, the complete variable domain is NAGVMQNPRHLVRRRGQEARLRCSPMKGHSHVYWYRQLPEEGLKFMVYLQKENIIDESGMPKERFSAEFPKEGPSILRIQQVVRGDSAAYFCASSPTSGSYNEQYFGPGTRLTVT.

Written as DNA, the CDR3 is TGCGCCAGCAGCCAAGATATGGAAACCACAAACACTGAAGCTTTCTTT. This encodes CASSQDMETTNTEAFF. The chain carries TRBV4-1 and TRBJ1-1; no clear D. V dropped 0 bases and J dropped 2 bases, with 13 bases sitting between them. The CDR3 is made up of 16 amino acids. The V gene's germline CDR1 is MGHRA and CDR2 YSYEKL.

The J gene is TRBJ2-1, the V gene TRBV4-3; D gene uncertain. Trimming left V 4 bases short and J 5 bases short, with 15 bases between. The CDR3 is 15 residues long. Germline values: CDR1 LGHNA, CDR2 YSLEER. In nucleotides, the CDR3 is TGCGCCAGCAGCCCGGGCCCCCGAGAACACAATGAGCAGTTCTTC. Encoded protein: CASSPGPREHNEQFF.

This clone was observed once. The gene calls are TRBV2 and TRBJ2-5; the match to TRBD1 covers 8 bases. V was pared by 5 bases and J by 5 bases, with 13 bases of the junction left unmatched. The CDR3 is 16 amino acids. Germline values: CDR1 SNHLY, CDR2 FYNNEI. The CDR3 DNA sequence: TGTGCCAGCAGTATACAGGGGGTGGGTCGCAATGAGACCCAGTACTTC. Protein: CASSIQGVGRNETQYF.

This chain links TRBV4-3 with TRBJ2-5; the D gene is possibly TRBD2 (5 bases). This CDR3 spans 14 amino acids. V lost 3 bases, J lost 6 bases, and 14 bases lay in between. Germline V lookup: CDR1 LGHNA, CDR2 YSLEER. The CDR3 DNA is TGCGCCAGCAGCCAGAGGACGGGGTCCCAGACCCAGTACTTC. This sequence encodes CASSQRTGSQTQYF.

The rearrangement uses TRBV14 and TRBJ1-2; 7 bases are shared with TRBD1. The CDR3 sequence is 16 residues long. Looked up from germline, CDR1 is SGHDN and CDR2 is FVKESK. Losses at the gene ends were 0 bases for V and 8 bases for J; bases not matched to a gene: 12. The chain's CDR3 is CASSQDFQGVTHGYTF. The DNA of the CDR3 is TGTGCCAGCAGCCAAGACTTCCAGGGGGTGACACACGGCTACACCTTC.

The V call is TRBV5-8, the J call TRBJ2-7, with TRBD1 as a possible D gene (6 bases). This CDR3 is built from 15 residues. Between the trimmed V and J ends, which lost 4 bases and 3 bases, there was a span of 17 bases. The germline V gene has CDR1 SGHTS and CDR2 YDEGEE. This CDR3 is CASSNPRDNFYEQYF. The CDR3 coding sequence is TGTGCCAGCAGCAACCCCCGGGACAACTTCTACGAGCAGTACTTC.

V gene TRBV11-2 combines with J gene TRBJ1-5, with D maybe TRBD1 (6 bases). With 6 bases removed from V and 1 base from J, the gap between germline ends came to 16 bases. Germline V gene data show CDR1 as SGHAT and CDR2 as FQNNGV. This CDR3 is 16 amino acids long. CDR3 bases: TGTGCCAGCAGTCCTACAGGGTCATGGAGCAATCAGCCCCAGCATTTT. This gives the protein CASSPTGSWSNQPQHF.

The rearrangement uses TRBV7-9 and TRBJ2-3; 7 nucleotides align to TRBD1. With 3 bases clipped from V and 2 bases from J, the junction kept 8 bases outside the gene matches. The CDR3 runs to 16 residues. The germline CDR1 and CDR2 sequences are SEHNR and FQNEAQ (reference sequence). This CDR3 is CASSFIRDRHTDTQYF. CDR3 nucleotides: TGTGCCAGCAGCTTTATCAGGGACAGACACACAGATACGCAGTATTTT. Filled out from reference TRBV7-9 and TRBJ2-3, the complete variable domain reads DTGVSQNPRHKITKRGQNVTFRCDPISEHNRLYWYRQTLGQGPEFLTYFQNEAQLEKSRLLSDRFSAERPKGSFSTLEIQRTEQGDSAMYLCASSFIRDRHTDTQYFGPGTRLTVL.

The genes are TRBV14 and TRBJ2-5, with 8 nucleotides matching TRBD1. The CDR3 runs 14 residues. Germline V gene sequence: CDR1 SGHDN, CDR2 FVKESK. V was clipped by 2 bases and J by 6 bases; unmatched bases: 5. In DNA, the CDR3 is TGTGCCAGCAGCCAACAGGGGGCATCCCAGACCCAGTACTTC. Protein: CASSQQGASQTQYF.

The table lists this clone with a count of one. Other DNA sequences of this sample code for an identical CDR3. This rearrangement joins TRBV9 to TRBJ1-1; the D gene is possibly TRBD1 (5 bases). Germline-derived CDR1 and CDR2 are SGDLS and YYNGEE. This CDR3 is built from 13 residues. Deletions cut 4 bases from V and 3 bases from J, with 10 bases between. In nucleotides, the CDR3 is TGTGCCAGCAGCCCTCCCAGGGACACTGAAGCTTTCTTT. It yields the protein CASSPPRDTEAFF.

This clone was found once. V is TRBV2 and J is TRBJ2-7; D possibly corresponds to TRBD2 (5 bases). V lost 3 bases to trimming and J lost 6 bases, with 15 bases between them. Germline CDR1 reads SNHLY; CDR2 reads FYNNEI. The CDR3 is 14 amino acids. CDR3 in DNA: TGTGCCAGCAGTGATTTCCTAGCTTTTATCGAGCAGTACTTC. Its protein product is CASSDFLAFIEQYF.

This clone showed up just once. The J gene is TRBJ1-3, the V gene TRBV27; maybe TRBD1 (5 bases). V gave up 5 bases and J gave up 2 bases, with 13 bases separating them. The CDR3 has 15 residues. In germline, CDR1 is MNHEY, CDR2 SMNVEV (reference sequence). This chain's CDR3 is CASSEAGYAGNTIYF. Here the CDR3 DNA reads TGTGCCAGCAGTGAGGCAGGGTATGCTGGAAACACCATATATTTT.

The rearrangement links TRBV15 to TRBJ2-7; the D gene is possibly TRBD1 (6 bases). This CDR3 contains 13 residues. Trimming took 5 bases from V and 0 from J, leaving 8 bases between them. From germline, CDR1 is LNHNV and CDR2 YYDKDF (reference sequence). Here the CDR3 DNA reads TGTGCCACCAGCGGGGACATCTCCTACGAGCAGTACTTC. This gives the protein CATSGDISYEQYF.

This chain's CDR3 is CASSWGHLGTAIANYGYTF. The CDR3 DNA follows: TGTGCCAGCAGCTGGGGACACCTCGGGACAGCGATAGCTAACTATGGCTACACCTTC. The gene calls are TRBV5-5 and TRBJ1-2, with TRBD1 identical over 7 bases. From germline, CDR1 is SGHKS and CDR2 YYEKEE (reference sequence). This CDR3 is built from 19 residues. The junction had 17 bases not matched to a gene; V was cut back by 3 bases and J by 0 bases.

J is TRBJ1-5 and V is TRBV4-2; D is ambiguous. The germline gives CDR1 LGHNA, CDR2 YNFKEQ. The CDR3 sequence is 13 residues long. V lost 7 bases and J lost 0, with 7 bases in between. This CDR3 is CASNSYSNQPQHF. CDR3 nucleotides: TGTGCCAGCAATTCCTATAGCAATCAGCCCCAGCATTTT.

The genes are TRBV6-1 and TRBJ2-7, with D possibly TRBD1 on 6 matching bases. The length of the CDR3 is 13 residues. From germline, CDR1 is MNHNS and CDR2 SASEGT. Trimming stripped 6 bases from V and 1 base from J, with 10 bases between. The DNA for the CDR3 is TGTGCCAGCAGCACAGGGTTATCCTACGAGCAGTACTTC. This gives the protein CASSTGLSYEQYF.

This chain joins TRBV19 and TRBJ1-1; D gene unclear. Germline-derived CDR1 and CDR2 are LNHDA and SQIVND (reference sequence). The CDR3 runs 16 residues. The V end lost 7 bases, the J end lost 1 base, and 19 bases lay between the germline ends. The CDR3 sequence: CASTLVPWERNTEAFF. The CDR3 nucleotides read TGTGCCAGTACCCTGGTCCCGTGGGAGAGGAACACTGAAGCTTTCTTT.

This chain connects TRBV19 to TRBJ2-7, with 8 bases that match TRBD1. Germline V gives CDR1 LNHDA, CDR2 SQIVND (reference sequence). Germline trimming cut 6 bases from V and 2 bases from J; bases unmatched to any gene: 6. The CDR3 has 14 residues. The CDR3 nucleotides are TGTGCCAGTAGGGGCGGGACAGGCACCTACGAGCAGTACTTC. Amino acid sequence: CASRGGTGTYEQYF. Full variable domain (outside the CDR3, taken from reference TRBV19 and TRBJ2-7): DGGITQSPKYLFRKEGQNVTLSCEQNLNHDAMYWYRQDPGQGLRLIYYSQIVNDFQKGDIAEGYSVSREKKESFPLTVTSAQKNPTAFYLCASRGGTGTYEQYFGPGTRLTVT.

This chain links TRBV2 with TRBJ2-3, with D possibly being TRBD2 (5 bases). The germline V gene encodes CDR1 SNHLY and CDR2 FYNNEI. The CDR3 totals 15 residues. V was pared by 3 bases and J by 1 base, with 11 bases between. CDR3 sequence reads: CASSDWTFGTDTQYF. Written as DNA, the CDR3 is TGTGCCAGCAGTGACTGGACTTTCGGCACAGATACGCAGTATTTT.

J is TRBJ2-3 and V is TRBV7-2; D unclear. This CDR3 comprises 15 residues. Germline V gene sequence: CDR1 SGHTA, CDR2 FQGNSA. The V end lost 3 bases, the J end lost 2 bases, and 12 bases lay between the germline ends. This CDR3 is CASSFRPGHTDTQYF. The CDR3 region has the DNA TGTGCCAGCAGCTTTAGGCCCGGCCACACAGATACGCAGTATTTT.

The V call is TRBV7-6, the J call TRBJ2-3, with D possibly TRBD1 on 6 matching bases. V was cut by 7 bases and J by 5 bases, with 16 bases left in between. The CDR3 covers 14 residues. CDR1 and CDR2 from the germline V gene are SGHVS and FNYEAQ. In DNA form, the CDR3 reads TGTGCCAGCACCTTGGGGCAGGGGTTAGATACGCAGTATTTT. Translated, it gives CASTLGQGLDTQYF.

The V and J genes are TRBV25-1 and TRBJ1-1, with D perhaps TRBD1 (6 bases). The germline gives CDR1 MGHDK, CDR2 SYGVNS. The CDR3 sequence is 13 residues long. The V and J ends lost 3 bases and 5 bases respectively, with 10 bases between them. Here the CDR3 reads CASSEGARTEAFF. The DNA for the CDR3 is TGTGCCAGCAGTGAGGGGGCGCGTACTGAAGCTTTCTTT.

This chain links TRBV10-3 with TRBJ1-1; D call uncertain. V lost 9 bases and J lost 4, with 18 bases in between. This CDR3 is built from 14 residues. Germline V gene sequence: CDR1 ENHRY, CDR2 SYGVKD. This chain's CDR3 is CAMTRGPPGTEAFF. CDR3 bases: TGTGCCATGACCAGAGGACCCCCGGGCACTGAAGCTTTCTTT.